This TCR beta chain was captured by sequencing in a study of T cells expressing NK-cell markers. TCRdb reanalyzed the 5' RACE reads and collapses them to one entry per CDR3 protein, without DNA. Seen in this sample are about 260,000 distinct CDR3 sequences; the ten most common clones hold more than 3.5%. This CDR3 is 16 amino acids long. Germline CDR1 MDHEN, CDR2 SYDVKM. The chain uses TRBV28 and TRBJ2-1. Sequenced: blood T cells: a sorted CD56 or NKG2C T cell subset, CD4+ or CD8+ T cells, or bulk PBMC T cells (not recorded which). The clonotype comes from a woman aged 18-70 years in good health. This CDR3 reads CASSSMGSSSYNEQFF.